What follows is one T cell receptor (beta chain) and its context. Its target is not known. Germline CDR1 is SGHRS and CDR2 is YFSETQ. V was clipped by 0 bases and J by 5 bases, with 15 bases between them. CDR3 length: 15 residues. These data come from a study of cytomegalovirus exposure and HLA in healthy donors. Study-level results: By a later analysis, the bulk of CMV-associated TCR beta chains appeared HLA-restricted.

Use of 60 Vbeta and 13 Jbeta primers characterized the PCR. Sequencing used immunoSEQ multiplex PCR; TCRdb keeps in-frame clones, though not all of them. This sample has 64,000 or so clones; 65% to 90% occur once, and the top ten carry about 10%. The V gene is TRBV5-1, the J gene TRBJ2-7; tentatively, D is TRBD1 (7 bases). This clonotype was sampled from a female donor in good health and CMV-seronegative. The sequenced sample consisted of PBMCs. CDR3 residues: CASSLGAGGRNEQYF. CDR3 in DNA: TGCGCCAGCAGCTTGGGAGCAGGGGGGCGAAACGAGCAGTACTTC.